Below, one T cell receptor beta chain is given with its context. Its antigen target is currently unknown. Base-call qualities are not available, and no considerably larger clone is one nucleotide away. This sample is drawn from a study of human T cells and chemical hapten exposure (dated by TCRdb to the early 2020s). Regarding the research as a whole: The libraries were sequenced as a pool, and the TCR yield per sample differed mostly because of small variations in library volumes within the pool. Peripheral blood TCR repertoire changes were tracked in vivo in alopecia patients during primary and secondary sensitization to the hapten diphenylcyclopropenone (DPC). Both TCR alpha and TCR beta chains were sequenced from each blood RNA sample. Results the study describes overall, beyond this receptor: After repeated subsampling, changes were observed in the strength of the expansion versus patch-test correlation and in the threshold at which the correlation became significant. DPC sensitization did not change the number of TCRs with a frequency above 1 in 1000, and there was no evidence of changes in global repertoire structure.

In light of the paper, this sample's time point label describes: healthy volunteer bleed at 2 weeks. Unfractionated whole blood was collected in Tempus Blood RNA tubes, and total RNA was extracted from that blood. Five healthy volunteers acted as controls for TCR sequencing and had blood drawn at day 0, 2 weeks and 6 weeks. The method was RACE. TCRdb shows the sequencer as NextSeq 500. Library preparation attached unique molecular identifiers to individual cDNA molecules for quantitative, reproducible TCR counting. The source study handled its data this way. The median number of TCRs per sample was roughly 98,000, ranging from about 20,000 to 690,600. The Decombinator software suite was used to annotate V, J and CDR3 in the TCR reads. Every sample was subsampled to the same number of TCRs (28,000) for the PS versus PT1 abundance plots. TCRs were defined as expanded if absent before sensitization and observed at least eight times at the 2-week time point. TCRdb reprocessed the public reads (quality trimming at Q25 with fastp, clone calling with MiXCR) and kept in-frame beta chains. Each CDR3 protein gets just one entry, which takes the most common genes and DNA from the rows behind it. The authors' filters were not applied to this entry. The sample data list some 120,000 distinct CDR3 sequences, and 8.5% to 9.5% of these were observed just once. The ten largest clones add up to 1.5% to 2% of the sample.

The CDR3, cysteine through phenylalanine, is 16 amino acids long. Only the CDR3 part of the read is kept: 48 bases, read in frame from the first base. For CDR1 and CDR2, the germline V gene (reference sequence) lists SGHNT and YYREEE. Cut back by 0 bases and 7 bases, the V and J ends lie 14 bases apart. This TCR was recovered from a male donor in good health. Some clones in this sample may be carry-over from other donors' samples. The chain employs TRBV5-4 and TRBJ1-6, and possibly TRBD1, on 6 matching bases. Material for sequencing was whole blood. This receptor carries the CDR3 CASSLGPAGQNSPLHF. The bases are TGTGCCAGCAGCTTGGGTCCGGCAGGACAGAATTCACCCCTCCACTTT.